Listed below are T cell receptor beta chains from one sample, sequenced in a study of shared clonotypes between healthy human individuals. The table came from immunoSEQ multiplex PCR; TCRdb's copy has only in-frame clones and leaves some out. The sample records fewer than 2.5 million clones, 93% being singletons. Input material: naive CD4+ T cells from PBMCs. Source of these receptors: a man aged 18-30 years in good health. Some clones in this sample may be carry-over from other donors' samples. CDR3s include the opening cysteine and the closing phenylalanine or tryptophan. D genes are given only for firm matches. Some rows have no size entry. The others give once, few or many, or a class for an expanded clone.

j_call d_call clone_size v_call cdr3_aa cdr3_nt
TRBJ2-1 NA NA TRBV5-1 CASSLESGFEQFF TGCGCCAGCAGCTTGGAATCGGGATTTGAGCAGTTCTTC
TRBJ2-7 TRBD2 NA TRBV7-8 CASSLARRLAEGRAYEQYF TGTGCCAGCAGCTTAGCGAGGAGACTAGCGGAAGGCAGGGCCTACGAGCAGTACTTC
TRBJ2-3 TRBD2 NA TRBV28 CASSFFGLAGQSTDTQYF TGTGCCAGCAGTTTTTTCGGACTAGCGGGACAAAGCACAGATACGCAGTATTTT
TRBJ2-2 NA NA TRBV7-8 CASSLEGPPGELFF TGTGCCAGCAGCTTAGAAGGACCTCCCGGGGAGCTGTTTTTT
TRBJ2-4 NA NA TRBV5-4 CASSWGGGLAKNIQYF TGTGCCAGCAGCTGGGGAGGGGGGTTGGCCAAAAACATTCAGTACTTC
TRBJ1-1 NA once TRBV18 CASSPDFQNTEAFF TGTGCCAGCTCACCGGACTTCCAGAACACTGAAGCTTTCTTT
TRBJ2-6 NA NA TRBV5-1 CASSLYTGFSGANVLTF TGCGCCAGCAGCTTGTACACGGGATTCTCTGGGGCCAACGTCCTGACTTTC
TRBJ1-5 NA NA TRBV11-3 CASSLAKDSNQPQHF TGTGCCAGCAGCCTGGCAAAAGATAGCAATCAGCCCCAGCATTTT
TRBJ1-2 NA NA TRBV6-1 CASSGSPAAFYGYTF TGTGCCAGCAGTGGCTCCCCGGCGGCCTTCTATGGCTACACCTTC
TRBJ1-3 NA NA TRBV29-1 CSVPYPSGNTIYF TGCAGCGTCCCGTATCCCTCTGGAAACACCATATATTTT
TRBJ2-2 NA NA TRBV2 CASSVMGSGTGELFF TGTGCCAGCAGTGTTATGGGTTCGGGAACCGGGGAGCTGTTTTTT
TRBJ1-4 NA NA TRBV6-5 CASSEGRVNEKLFF TGTGCCAGCAGTGAAGGCAGGGTTAATGAAAAACTGTTTTTT
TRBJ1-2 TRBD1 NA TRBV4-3 CASSRLGQVHYGYTF TGCGCCAGCAGCCGCTTAGGACAGGTCCACTATGGCTACACCTTC
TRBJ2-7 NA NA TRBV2 CASSQGQYEQYF TGTGCCAGCAGTCAAGGACAGTACGAGCAGTACTTC
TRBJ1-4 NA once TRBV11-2 CASSLHRETNEKLFF TGTGCCAGCAGCCTTCACAGAGAAACTAATGAAAAACTGTTTTTT
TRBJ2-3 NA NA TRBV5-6 CASSLRTDTQYF TGTGCCAGCAGCTTGAGGACAGATACGCAGTATTTT
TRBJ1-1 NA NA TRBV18 CASSPQTMNTEAFF TGTGCCAGCTCACCACAGACAATGAACACTGAAGCTTTCTTT
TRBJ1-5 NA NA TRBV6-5 CASSFYPRSNQPQHF TGTGCCAGCAGTTTTTATCCTAGAAGCAATCAGCCCCAGCATTTT
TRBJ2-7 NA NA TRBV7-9 CASSLVGPRSYEQYF TGTGCCAGCAGCTTAGTTGGACCTAGATCCTACGAGCAGTACTTC
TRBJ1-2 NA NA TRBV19 CASTPSAGKIYGYTF TGTGCCAGTACCCCTTCGGCAGGGAAAATCTATGGCTACACCTTC
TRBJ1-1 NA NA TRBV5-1 CASSLDSGSNTEAFF TGCGCCAGCAGCTTGGATTCAGGTTCTAACACTGAAGCTTTCTTT
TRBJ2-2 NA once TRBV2 CASSEGGPRAGELFF TGTGCCAGCAGTGAAGGAGGGCCTAGGGCCGGGGAGCTGTTTTTT
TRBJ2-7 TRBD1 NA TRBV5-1 CASSLAGDRATYEQYF TGCGCCAGCAGCTTGGCGGGGGACAGGGCAACCTACGAGCAGTACTTC
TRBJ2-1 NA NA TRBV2 CASSELRGTGFF TGTGCCAGCAGTGAATTAAGGGGCACGGGGTTCTTC
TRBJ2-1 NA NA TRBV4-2 CASRRGGGPAEQFF TGTGCCAGCAGAAGGGGGGGTGGGCCCGCTGAGCAGTTCTTC
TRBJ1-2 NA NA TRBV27 CASSNLALPPNYGYTF TGTGCCAGCAGTAACCTAGCGCTACCCCCTAACTATGGCTACACCTTC
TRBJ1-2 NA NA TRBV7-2 CASTGASYGYTF TGTGCCAGCACGGGGGCTAGTTATGGCTACACCTTC
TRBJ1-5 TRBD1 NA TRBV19 CASSEQGGAGQPQHF TGTGCCAGTAGTGAACAAGGGGGCGCGGGTCAGCCCCAGCATTTT
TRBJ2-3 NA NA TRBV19 CASSTIRQTSTDTQYF TGTGCCAGTAGTACCATCAGGCAGACAAGCACAGATACGCAGTATTTT
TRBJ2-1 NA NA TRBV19 CASSMKGPGLGPGEQFF TGTGCCAGTAGTATGAAAGGGCCGGGACTCGGACCGGGTGAGCAGTTCTTC
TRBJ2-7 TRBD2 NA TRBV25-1 CASSQEGEAGGPREQYF TGTGCCAGCAGTCAGGAAGGGGAAGCGGGAGGGCCACGCGAGCAGTACTTC
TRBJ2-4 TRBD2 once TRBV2 CASSDTGGLYF TGTGCCAGCAGTGATACGGGGGGGTTGTACTTC
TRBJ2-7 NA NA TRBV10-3 CAISESIRDFSYEQYF TGTGCCATCAGTGAGTCTATAAGGGACTTCTCCTACGAGCAGTACTTC
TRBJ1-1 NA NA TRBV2 CASSESQGTEAFF TGTGCCAGCAGTGAGTCCCAAGGGACTGAAGCTTTCTTT
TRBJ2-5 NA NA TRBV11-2 CASSLPRGGRQETQYF TGTGCCAGCAGCCTACCCCGAGGGGGACGACAAGAGACCCAGTACTTC
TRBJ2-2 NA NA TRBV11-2 CASSLRLGENTGELFF TGTGCCAGCAGCCTCCGACTAGGGGAGAACACCGGGGAGCTGTTTTTT
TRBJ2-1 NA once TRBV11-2 CASSPRTNEQFF TGTGCCAGCAGCCCGCGGACGAATGAGCAGTTCTTC
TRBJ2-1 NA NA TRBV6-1 CASTNGGAHEQFF TGTGCCAGCACCAATGGTGGGGCACATGAGCAGTTCTTC
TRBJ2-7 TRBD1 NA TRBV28 CASSANDRGLYEQYF TGTGCCAGCAGTGCGAATGACAGGGGGCTCTACGAGCAGTACTTC